This T cell receptor beta chain was recovered during a study of shared clonotypes between healthy human individuals. Produced via immunoSEQ multiplex PCR; TCRdb's table is partial and in-frame only. The data show about 460,000 clones, around 77% seen once. This CDR3 contains 18 residues. Unmatched junction bases numbered 19, after V lost 5 bases and J lost 6 bases. Per germline, CDR1 SGHTA and CDR2 FQGNSA. This TCR came from a woman aged 40 to 50 in good health. Some clones in this sample may be carry-over from other donors' samples. Sequences were obtained from PBMCs. The rearrangement joins TRBV7-2 to TRBJ2-4; TRBD2 agrees at 7 bases. The CDR3 nucleotides are TGTGCCAGCAGCACCCTACGGGCTAGCGGTCCGCTAAGAAACATTCAGTACTTC. As protein: CASSTLRASGPLRNIQYF.